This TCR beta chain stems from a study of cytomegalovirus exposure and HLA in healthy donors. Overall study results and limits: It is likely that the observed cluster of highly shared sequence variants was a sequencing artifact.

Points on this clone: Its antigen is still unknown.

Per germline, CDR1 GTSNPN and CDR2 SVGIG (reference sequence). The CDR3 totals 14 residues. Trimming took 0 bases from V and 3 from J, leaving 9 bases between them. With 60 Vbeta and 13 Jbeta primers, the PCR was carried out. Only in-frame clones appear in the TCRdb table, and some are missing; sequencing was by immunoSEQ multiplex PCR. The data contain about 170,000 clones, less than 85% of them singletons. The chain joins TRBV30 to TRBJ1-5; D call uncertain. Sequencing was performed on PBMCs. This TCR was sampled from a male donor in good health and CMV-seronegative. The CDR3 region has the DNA TGTGCCTGGAGTGTATTAGAAGTCAATCAGCCCCAGCATTTT. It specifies CAWSVLEVNQPQHF.